What follows are 24 T cell receptor beta chains derived from one specimen sequenced in a study of T cells after yellow fever vaccination. TCRdb itself ran the 5' RACE reads through MiXCR, one entry per CDR3 protein. Of 100,000 to 150,000 distinct CDR3 sequences detected, more than 7.5% appear once; the ten largest clones hold approximately 39%. Specimen: CD8+ T cells sorted from PBMCs, collected on the day of the yellow fever booster vaccination. Receptor source: a man aged 18 to 29 who received the YFV17D yellow fever vaccine.

J is TRBJ2-7 and V is TRBV7-9; 7 positions match TRBD1. Germline V CDR1 and CDR2: SEHNR, FQNEAQ (reference sequence). V gave up 4 bases and J gave up 3 bases; unmatched junction bases: 9. There are 15 residues in the CDR3. In DNA form, the CDR3 reads TGTGCCAGCAGCTCGAGGGACAGCAACGGCTACGAGCAGTACTTC. This codes for CASSSRDSNGYEQYF. The full variable domain, with the rest looked up from reference TRBV7-9 and TRBJ2-7, is DTGVSQNPRHKITKRGQNVTFRCDPISEHNRLYWYRQTLGQGPEFLTYFQNEAQLEKSRLLSDRFSAERPKGSFSTLEIQRTEQGDSAMYLCASSSRDSNGYEQYFGPGTRLTVT.

This sequence joins TRBV11-2 and TRBJ2-5, with D possibly TRBD1 on 6 matching bases. CDR1 SGHAT and CDR2 FQNNGV come from the germline V gene. V lost 2 bases to trimming and J lost 5 bases, with 15 bases between them. The CDR3 runs 15 residues. CDR3 DNA: TGTGCCAGCAGCTTAAACAGGGTGGTAATGGAGACCCAGTACTTC. Its translation: CASSLNRVVMETQYF.

This clonotype has just a few counts. The genes are TRBV6-2 or TRBV6-3 and TRBJ1-1; 8 nucleotides match TRBD1. This CDR3 contains 15 residues. Germline CDR1 reads MNHEY; CDR2 reads SVGEGT. V shed 5 bases and J 1 base; nucleotides not matched to a gene: 6. The DNA of the CDR3 is TGTGCCAGCAGTCGCACCGGGACAGGGAACACTGAAGCTTTCTTT. Amino acids: CASSRTGTGNTEAFF.

This clonotype appeared a few times. This chain connects TRBV7-9 to TRBJ2-2, with D perhaps TRBD1 or TRBD2 (5 bases each). V was shortened by 5 bases and J by 2 bases, with 9 bases between the two germline ends. The CDR3 has 14 amino acids. Germline values: CDR1 SEHNR, CDR2 FQNEAQ (reference sequence). The CDR3 reads CASSQRGNTGELFF. The CDR3, as DNA: TGTGCCAGCAGCCAACGGGGCAACACCGGGGAGCTGTTTTTT.

The chain is built from TRBV7-3 and TRBJ2-3; 7 bases match TRBD2. The CDR3 totals 16 residues. Germline V gene lookup returns CDR1 SGHTA and CDR2 FQGTGA. Trimming at V came to 4 bases and at J to 2 bases, leaving 9 bases not matched to a gene. The CDR3 protein is CASSSLGGGATDTQYF. In DNA, the CDR3 is TGTGCCAGCAGCTCCCTCGGCGGGGGAGCCACAGATACGCAGTATTTT.

Ten or more counts support this clonotype. The chain uses TRBV29-1 and TRBJ2-7; D is unresolved. There are 13 residues in the CDR3. The germline V gene has CDR1 SQVTM and CDR2 ANQGSEA. V was pared by 3 bases and J by 0 bases, with 9 bases between. In DNA, the CDR3 is TGCAGCGTTGAGTCGCAAAGCTCCTACGAGCAGTACTTC. It codes for CSVESQSSYEQYF.

The rearrangement joins TRBV7-8 to TRBJ2-3; 10 bases map to TRBD1. Germline values: CDR1 SGHVS, CDR2 FQNEAQ. This CDR3 region has 16 residues. J lost 0 bases, V lost 1 base, and 1 base had no gene match. The CDR3 bases are TGTGCCAGCAGCTTAGAGGGACAGGGGAGCACAGATACGCAGTATTTT. Translating gives CASSLEGQGSTDTQYF. The full variable domain, in which reference TRBV7-8 and TRBJ2-3 provide the parts outside the CDR3, is GAGVSQSPRYKVAKRGQDVALRCDPISGHVSLFWYQQALGQGPEFLTYFQNEAQLDKSGLPSDRFFAERPEGSVSTLKIQRTQQEDSAVYLCASSLEGQGSTDTQYFGPGTRLTVL.

The chain joins TRBV20-1 to TRBJ2-1, with 7 positions matching TRBD2. Germline V lookup: CDR1 DFQATT, CDR2 SNEGSKA (reference sequence). V dropped 5 bases and J dropped 4; count of bases not matched to a gene: 8. There are 14 residues in the CDR3. This CDR3 is CSARERGVYNEQFF. The CDR3 DNA reads as TGCAGTGCTCGGGAGCGGGGTGTGTACAATGAGCAGTTCTTC.

This clonotype was seen many times. CDR3 loop: CASSLVGAGTDTQYF. The CDR3 DNA is TGTGCCAGCAGTTTAGTAGGGGCTGGCACAGATACGCAGTATTTT. This chain links TRBV12-3 or TRBV12-4 with TRBJ2-3, with D possibly matching TRBD1 (5 bases). This CDR3 is 15 amino acids long. V dropped 1 base and J dropped 1 base, with 9 bases sitting between them.

This clonotype was observed a few times. The chain combines TRBV5-4 with TRBJ2-1; 13 nucleotides align to TRBD2. Germline V gene data show CDR1 as SGHNT and CDR2 as YYREEE (reference sequence). The CDR3 totals 18 residues. J was trimmed by 0 bases and V by 4 bases; bases with no gene match: 7. Here the CDR3 DNA reads TGTGCCAGCAGCGGGGGACTAGCGGGGACGAGCTCCTACAATGAGCAGTTCTTC. As protein: CASSGGLAGTSSYNEQFF. Complete variable domain (other parts from reference TRBV5-4 and TRBJ2-1): ETGVTQSPTHLIKTRGQQVTLRCSSQSGHNTVSWYQQALGQGPQFIFQYYREEENGRGNFPPRFSGLQFPNYSSELNVNALELDDSALYLCASSGGLAGTSSYNEQFFGPGTRLTVL.

There are a few counts of this clonotype. The rearrangement links TRBV11-2 to TRBJ2-1; 12 bases fit TRBD1. V was clipped by 8 bases and J by 8 bases; unmatched bases: 10. The germline V gene has CDR1 SGHAT and CDR2 FQNNGV. The CDR3 has 15 residues. The CDR3: CASSGTGGEFHEQFF. The CDR3 DNA is TGTGCCAGCTCAGGGACAGGGGGCGAATTTCATGAGCAGTTCTTC.

The chain couples TRBV28 to TRBJ2-3; D is unresolved. Germline V CDR1 and CDR2: MDHEN, SYDVKM. The CDR3 length is 12 residues. V was trimmed by 7 bases and J by 8 bases, leaving 13 bases between them. The CDR3 DNA sequence: TGTGCCAGCAATAGTTTCGCAGTTACGCAGTATTTT. Protein: CASNSFAVTQYF. The whole variable domain, remainder taken from reference TRBV28 and TRBJ2-3, is DVKVTQSSRYLVKRTGEKVFLECVQDMDHENMFWYRQDPGLGLRLIYFSYDVKMKEKGDIPEGYSVSREKKERFSLILESASTNQTSMYLCASNSFAVTQYFGPGTRLTVL.

The table lists this clonotype with a few counts. This rearrangement joins TRBV5-1 to TRBJ2-2; D is undetermined. The V end was cut by 4 bases, the J end by 4 bases, with 11 bases between. Germline V gene lookup returns CDR1 SGHRS and CDR2 YFSETQ. The CDR3 contains 14 residues. CDR3 coding DNA: TGCGCCAGCAGCCTACGGACCGGCACCGGGGAGCTGTTTTTT. As protein: CASSLRTGTGELFF. Looking up the rest from reference TRBV5-1 and TRBJ2-2 gives the full variable domain: KAGVTQTPRYLIKTRGQQVTLSCSPISGHRSVSWYQQTPGQGLQFLFEYFSETQRNKGNFPGRFSGRQFSNSRSEMNVSTLELGDSALYLCASSLRTGTGELFFGEGSRLTVL.

This clonotype was seen only a few times. The rearrangement joins TRBV5-1 to TRBJ2-6; 9 nucleotides line up with TRBD1. The CDR3 runs to 18 residues. The ends lost 0 bases at V and 2 bases at J; junction bases unmatched: 6. Germline-derived CDR1 and CDR2 are SGHRS and YFSETQ. In DNA form, the CDR3 reads TGCGCCAGCAGCTTGGGGGACAGGGAATTGACTGGGGCCAACGTCCTGACTTTC. Translation gives CASSLGDRELTGANVLTF.

This clonotype was detected a few times. The chain combines TRBV12-3 or TRBV12-4 with TRBJ2-7, with D unresolved. V lost 4 bases and J lost 6, with 7 bases in between. This CDR3 contains 11 residues. The CDR3 nucleotides are TGTGCCAGCAGTTGGGCTTCCGAGCAGTACTTC. This gives the protein CASSWASEQYF.

This clonotype was counted ten times or more. The chain combines TRBV6-6 with TRBJ2-1; D tentatively fits TRBD1 or TRBD2 (5 bases each). The CDR3 covers 15 residues. V was cut by 5 bases and J by 0 bases, with 11 bases left in between. Germline values: CDR1 MNHNY, CDR2 SVGAGI (reference sequence). CDR3 nucleotides: TGTGCCAGCAGTGGGACGCCTAGCTCCTACAATGAGCAGTTCTTC. This encodes CASSGTPSSYNEQFF.

The rearrangement uses TRBV7-9 and TRBJ1-2, with D uncertain. The length of the CDR3 is 15 residues. V gave up 2 bases and J gave up 2 bases, with 12 bases separating them. Germline CDR1 is SEHNR and CDR2 is FQNEAQ (reference sequence). The CDR3 DNA reads TGTGCCAGCAGCTTATCCACCCTACCGAACTATGGCTACACCTTC. Translated, it gives CASSLSTLPNYGYTF. Supplemented by reference TRBV7-9 and TRBJ1-2, the full variable domain reads DTGVSQNPRHKITKRGQNVTFRCDPISEHNRLYWYRQTLGQGPEFLTYFQNEAQLEKSRLLSDRFSAERPKGSFSTLEIQRTEQGDSAMYLCASSLSTLPNYGYTFGSGTRLTVV.

This clonotype was counted a few times. J is TRBJ2-7 and V is TRBV7-2; 8 nucleotides align to TRBD2. This CDR3 region has 15 residues. The germline V gene has CDR1 SGHTA and CDR2 FQGNSA. V was clipped by 6 bases and J by 4 bases; unmatched bases: 11. The CDR3 reads CASSPWDGGGYEQYF. DNA for the CDR3: TGTGCCAGCAGTCCTTGGGACGGGGGGGGTTACGAGCAGTACTTC.

The chain recombines TRBV4-2 with TRBJ2-5; possible D gene TRBD1, 5 bases. Germline loops: CDR1 LGHNA, CDR2 YNFKEQ. The CDR3 runs to 15 residues. Trimming left V 1 base short and J 8 bases short, with 17 bases between. CDR3 DNA: TGTGCCAGCAGCCAAGTGGAGACAGACAAGAGAACCCAGTACTTC. Translating gives CASSQVETDKRTQYF.

The chain joins TRBV10-3 to TRBJ1-1; 7 bases agree with TRBD1. J gave up 1 base and V 2 bases, and 4 bases lay outside the gene matches. From germline, CDR1 is ENHRY and CDR2 SYGVKD. The CDR3 is made up of 15 amino acids. The CDR3 DNA is TGTGCCATCAGTGAGCGACAGGGCGAGAACACTGAAGCTTTCTTT. Its translation: CAISERQGENTEAFF.

This clonotype was recorded a few times. This CDR3 is CASSQDRGGNTEAFF. As DNA, the CDR3 is TGTGCCAGCAGCCAAGACCGGGGGGGGAACACTGAAGCTTTCTTT. The chain carries TRBV27 and TRBJ1-1; TRBD1 is a possible D gene (5 bases). Germline CDR1 reads MNHEY; CDR2 reads SMNVEV (reference sequence). The CDR3 spans 15 residues. Trimming shortened V by 6 bases and J by 1 base, and 15 bases separated the two germline ends.

This clonotype was observed a few times. The chain uses TRBV27 and TRBJ2-1; 7 bases are a match to TRBD2. CDR1 is MNHEY, CDR2 SMNVEV, per germline (reference sequence). Germline trimming cut 6 bases from V and 0 bases from J; bases unmatched to any gene: 8. This CDR3 is built from 16 residues. This chain's CDR3 is CASRAGDSSSYNEQFF. The CDR3 DNA is TGTGCCAGCAGGGCGGGGGACTCGAGCTCCTACAATGAGCAGTTCTTC.

There are a few counts of this clonotype. V usage is TRBV7-9 and J usage is TRBJ2-2; TRBD2 aligns across 7 bases. The CDR3 is 14 residues long. CDR1 is SEHNR, CDR2 FQNEAQ, per germline (reference sequence). Trimming cost V 5 bases and J 5 bases; bases outside gene matches: 5. Here the CDR3 DNA reads TGTGCCAGCAGCCCCCAGGGAGGGACCGGGGAGCTGTTTTTT. Its translation is CASSPQGGTGELFF. The entire variable domain, with the rest obtained from reference TRBV7-9 and TRBJ2-2, is as follows: DTGVSQNPRHKITKRGQNVTFRCDPISEHNRLYWYRQTLGQGPEFLTYFQNEAQLEKSRLLSDRFSAERPKGSFSTLEIQRTEQGDSAMYLCASSPQGGTGELFFGEGSRLTVL.

Only a few counts were recorded for this clonotype. The V gene is TRBV25-1, the J gene TRBJ2-7; D is ambiguous. The V and J ends lost 1 base and 5 bases respectively, with 9 bases between them. The length of the CDR3 is 13 residues. From germline, CDR1 is MGHDK and CDR2 SYGVNS. The CDR3 DNA reads as TGTGCCAGCAGTGAATCCATTCCCCACGAGCAGTACTTC. It specifies CASSESIPHEQYF.